Below, one T cell receptor (beta chain) is given with its context. These data belong to a study of blood T cell repertoires in COVID-19. Study information: The United States, Italy and Spain were the sources of the acute and convalescent COVID-19 samples.

In the authors' methods: Reference gene primer amplification gave estimated nucleated cell counts. Sequencing used immunoSEQ multiplex PCR; TCRdb keeps in-frame clones, though not all of them. V, J and clone size reflect that table, while D and trimming were determined from the DNA. Among 150,000 to 200,000 clones listed, over 70% were seen once. The study recruited people aged roughly 18 to 95 years across 24 US areas. All recovered Cohort 3 donors got two negative PCRs, got clearance, or saw symptom resolution. The sequencing input was PBMCs or T cells enriched from blood (not recorded which). This receptor was obtained from a man between 50 and 59 years old who had recovered from COVID-19.

The CDR3 DNA sequence: TGCGCCAGCAGCCAAGATTGGCATAGCGGGGGTGAAGAGACCCAGTACTTC. Protein product: CASSQDWHSGGEETQYF. The chain is built from TRBV4-1 and TRBJ2-5, with 9 bases that match TRBD2. Germline-derived CDR1 and CDR2 are MGHRA and YSYEKL. This CDR3 contains 17 residues. J lost 3 bases, V lost 0 bases, and 8 bases had no gene match.